This is a list of T cell receptor beta chains from one sample in a study of blood T cell repertoires in COVID-19. Sequencing used immunoSEQ multiplex PCR; TCRdb keeps in-frame clones, though not all of them. The sample holds 75,000 to 100,000 clones; around 87% are singletons and the top ten take around 7%. The sequenced material came from peripheral blood. The receptors originated from a human donor with acute or convalescent COVID-19. The donor label of this sample is uncertain. Both conserved end residues are part of each CDR3. The order of the fields is D gene, V gene, J gene, clone size, CDR3 length, CDR3 protein, CDR3 DNA. The D gene is left open where the match is weak. The size entry is marked missing in some rows and otherwise reads once, few, many or a size class.

TRBD1	TRBV6-5	TRBJ1-4	NA	14	CASRQGATNEKLFF	TGTGCCAGCCGACAGGGGGCAACTAATGAAAAACTGTTTTTT
TRBD1	TRBV19	TRBJ2-3	NA	14	CASSVQGAVNTQYF	TGTGCCAGTAGTGTACAGGGGGCGGTAAATACGCAGTATTTT
TRBD2	TRBV4-2	TRBJ2-3	NA	16	CASSHTLAGSGDTQYF	TGTGCCAGCAGCCACACCCTAGCGGGGAGTGGGGATACGCAGTATTTT
NA	TRBV5-1	TRBJ1-2	NA	14	CASSLAAEGYGYTF	TGCGCCAGCAGCTTGGCAGCAGAGGGCTATGGCTACACCTTC
NA	TRBV30	TRBJ1-5	NA	13	CAWRQGNNQPQHF	TGTGCCTGGAGACAGGGCAACAATCAGCCCCAGCATTTT
NA	TRBV4-2	TRBJ1-2	NA	16	CASSQDRNPSNYGYTF	TGTGCCAGCAGCCAAGATAGAAATCCTTCAAACTATGGCTACACCTTC
NA	TRBV6-5	TRBJ2-2	NA	13	CASRQGGTGELFF	TGTGCCAGCAGACAGGGCGGCACCGGGGAGCTGTTTTTT
TRBD2	TRBV6-2/TRBV6-3	TRBJ2-7	NA	16	CASTPAHSGGPREQYF	TGTGCCAGCACCCCAGCCCATAGCGGGGGGCCTCGGGAGCAGTACTTC
NA	TRBV5-6	TRBJ1-3	NA	10	CAGERDTIYF	TGTGCCGGAGAACGGGACACCATATATTTT
TRBD2	TRBV10-3	TRBJ2-5	NA	15	CAISSSGGALETQYF	TGTGCCATCAGTAGTAGCGGGGGGGCCCTGGAGACCCAGTACTTC
NA	TRBV5-5	TRBJ1-5	NA	16	CASSLDNRVSNQPQHF	TGTGCCAGCAGCTTGGATAACAGGGTTAGCAATCAGCCCCAGCATTTT
NA	TRBV24-1	TRBJ1-5	once	16	CATSDPSGGENQPQHF	TGTGCCACCAGTGACCCCTCGGGGGGAGAAAATCAGCCCCAGCATTTT
NA	TRBV28	TRBJ1-5	NA	13	CASSFAARQPQHF	TGTGCCAGCAGTTTCGCCGCCAGACAGCCCCAGCATTTT
NA	TRBV6-6	TRBJ1-5	NA	15	CASSRTRDSNQPQHF	TGTGCCAGCAGTCGCACCAGGGATAGCAATCAGCCCCAGCATTTT
TRBD2	TRBV27	TRBJ2-1	NA	16	CASSSLTSGGHNEQFF	TGTGCCAGCAGTTCCCTTACTAGCGGGGGGCACAATGAGCAGTTCTTC
TRBD1	TRBV19	TRBJ2-1	NA	19	CASSIRGQGAISSYNEQFF	TGTGCCAGTAGTATTCGAGGACAGGGGGCGATTAGCTCCTACAATGAGCAGTTCTTC
TRBD1	TRBV28	TRBJ1-2	NA	16	CASSLRRTGALLSYTF	TGTGCCAGCAGTTTACGACGGACAGGGGCCCTATTAAGCTACACCTTC
TRBD1	TRBV4-3	TRBJ1-4	once	14	CASSQDSGGEKLFF	TGCGCCAGCAGCCAAGACTCAGGGGGGGAAAAACTGTTTTTT
NA	TRBV14	TRBJ1-3	once	12	CASSQVGNTIYF	TGTGCCAGCAGCCAAGTAGGAAACACCATATATTTT
NA	TRBV9	TRBJ1-1	NA	16	CASSGTPIFMNTEAFF	TGTGCCAGCAGCGGGACACCCATTTTCATGAACACTGAAGCTTTCTTT
TRBD2	TRBV27	TRBJ2-1	NA	16	CASSSLAGSQKNEQFF	TGTGCCAGCAGTTCTTTAGCGGGGTCGCAGAAGAATGAGCAGTTCTTC
NA	TRBV6-5	TRBJ2-7	NA	15	CASSYSGGGSYEQYF	TGTGCCAGCAGTTACTCGGGAGGGGGATCCTACGAGCAGTACTTC
NA	TRBV5-1	TRBJ2-1	NA	14	CASSLSRGVDRQFF	TGCGCCAGCAGCTTGTCTCGAGGTGTGGATCGGCAGTTCTTC
NA	TRBV28	TRBJ1-1	NA	12	CASRSGPPEAFF	TGTGCCAGCAGGTCTGGGCCGCCTGAAGCTTTCTTT
TRBD1	TRBV7-6	TRBJ2-3	NA	17	CASSARDRGWKPDTQYF	TGTGCCAGCAGCGCGAGAGACAGGGGTTGGAAGCCAGATACGCAGTATTTT